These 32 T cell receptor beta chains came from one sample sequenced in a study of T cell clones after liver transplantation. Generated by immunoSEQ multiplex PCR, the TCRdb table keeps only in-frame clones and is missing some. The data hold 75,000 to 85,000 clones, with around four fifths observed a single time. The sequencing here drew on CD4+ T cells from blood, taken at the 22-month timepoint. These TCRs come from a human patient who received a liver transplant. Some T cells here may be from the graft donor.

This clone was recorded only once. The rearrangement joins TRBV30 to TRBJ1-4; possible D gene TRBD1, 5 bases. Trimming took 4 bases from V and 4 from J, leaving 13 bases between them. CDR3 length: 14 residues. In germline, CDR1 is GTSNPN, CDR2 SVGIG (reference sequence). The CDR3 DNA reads TGTGCCTGGACCCTAGACAGAAATAATGAAAAACTGTTTTTT. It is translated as CAWTLDRNNEKLFF.

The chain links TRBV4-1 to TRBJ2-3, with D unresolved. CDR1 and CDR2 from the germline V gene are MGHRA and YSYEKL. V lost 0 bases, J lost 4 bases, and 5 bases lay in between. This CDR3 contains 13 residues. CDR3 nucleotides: TGCGCCAGCAGCCAAGATCTAGCAGATACGCAGTATTTT. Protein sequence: CASSQDLADTQYF.

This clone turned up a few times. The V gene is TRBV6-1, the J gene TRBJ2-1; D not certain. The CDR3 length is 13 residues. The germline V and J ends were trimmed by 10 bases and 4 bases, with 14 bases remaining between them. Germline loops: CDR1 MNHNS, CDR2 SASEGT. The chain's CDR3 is CATRRNLYNEQFF. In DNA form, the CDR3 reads TGTGCCACCCGTCGGAACCTTTACAATGAGCAGTTCTTC.

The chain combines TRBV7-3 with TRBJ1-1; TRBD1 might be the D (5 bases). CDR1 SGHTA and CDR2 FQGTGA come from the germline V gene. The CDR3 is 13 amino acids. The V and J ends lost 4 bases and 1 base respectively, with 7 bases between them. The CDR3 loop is CASSWDRNTEAFF. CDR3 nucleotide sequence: TGTGCCAGCAGCTGGGACCGGAACACTGAAGCTTTCTTT.

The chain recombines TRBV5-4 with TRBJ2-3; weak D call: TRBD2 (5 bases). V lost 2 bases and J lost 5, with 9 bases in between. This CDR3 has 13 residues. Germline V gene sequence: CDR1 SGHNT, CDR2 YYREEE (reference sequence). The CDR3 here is CASSFGGLDTQYF. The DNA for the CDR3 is TGTGCCAGCAGCTTTGGCGGGTTAGATACGCAGTATTTT.

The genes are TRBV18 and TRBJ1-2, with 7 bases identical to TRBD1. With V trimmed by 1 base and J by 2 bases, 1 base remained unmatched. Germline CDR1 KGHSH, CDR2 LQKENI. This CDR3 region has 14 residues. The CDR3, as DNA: TGTGCCAGCTCACCACGGGGACAGAACTATGGCTACACCTTC. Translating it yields CASSPRGQNYGYTF.

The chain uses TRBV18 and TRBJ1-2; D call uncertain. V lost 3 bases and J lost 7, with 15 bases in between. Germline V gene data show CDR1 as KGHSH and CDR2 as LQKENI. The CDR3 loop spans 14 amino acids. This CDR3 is CASSPAKGWGGYTF. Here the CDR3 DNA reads TGTGCCAGCTCACCGGCCAAAGGGTGGGGTGGCTACACCTTC.

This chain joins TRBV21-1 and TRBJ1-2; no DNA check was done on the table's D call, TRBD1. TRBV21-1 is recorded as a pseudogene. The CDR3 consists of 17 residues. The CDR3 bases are TGTGCCAGCAGCAAAGGCTTAGGACAGACGAAAATATATGGCTACACCTTC. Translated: CASSKGLGQTKIYGYTF.

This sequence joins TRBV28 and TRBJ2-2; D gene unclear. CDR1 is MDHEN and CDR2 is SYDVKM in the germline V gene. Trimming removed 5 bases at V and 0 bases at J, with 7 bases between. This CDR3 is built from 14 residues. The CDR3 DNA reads TGTGCCAGCAGTGACGTAGCGAACACCGGGGAGCTGTTTTTT. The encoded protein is CASSDVANTGELFF.

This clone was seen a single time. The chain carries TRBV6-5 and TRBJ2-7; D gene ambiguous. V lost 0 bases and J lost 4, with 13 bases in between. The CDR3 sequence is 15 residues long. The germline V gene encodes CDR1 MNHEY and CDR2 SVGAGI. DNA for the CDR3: TGTGCCAGCAGTTACTCGATGGACCCGATATACGAGCAGTACTTC. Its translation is CASSYSMDPIYEQYF.

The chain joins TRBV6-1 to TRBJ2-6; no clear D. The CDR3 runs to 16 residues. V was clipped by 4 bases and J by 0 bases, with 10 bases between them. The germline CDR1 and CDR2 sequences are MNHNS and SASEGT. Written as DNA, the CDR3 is TGTGCCAGCAGTGGAGACGTTCTCTCTGGGGCCAACGTCCTGACTTTC. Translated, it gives CASSGDVLSGANVLTF.

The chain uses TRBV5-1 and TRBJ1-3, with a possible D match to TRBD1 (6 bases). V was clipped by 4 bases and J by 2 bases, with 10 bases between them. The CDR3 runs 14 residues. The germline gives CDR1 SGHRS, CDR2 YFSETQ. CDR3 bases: TGCGCCAGCAGCGAACAGGGAGCTGGAAACACCATATATTTT. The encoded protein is CASSEQGAGNTIYF. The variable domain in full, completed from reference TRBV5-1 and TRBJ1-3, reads KAGVTQTPRYLIKTRGQQVTLSCSPISGHRSVSWYQQTPGQGLQFLFEYFSETQRNKGNFPGRFSGRQFSNSRSEMNVSTLELGDSALYLCASSEQGAGNTIYFGEGSWLTVV.

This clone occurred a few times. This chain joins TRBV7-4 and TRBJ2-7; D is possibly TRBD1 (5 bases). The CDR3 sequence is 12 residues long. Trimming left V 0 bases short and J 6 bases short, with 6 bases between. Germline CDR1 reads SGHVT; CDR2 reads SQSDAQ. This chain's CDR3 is CASSLARAEQYF. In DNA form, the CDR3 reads TGTGCCAGCAGCTTAGCCAGGGCCGAGCAGTACTTC.

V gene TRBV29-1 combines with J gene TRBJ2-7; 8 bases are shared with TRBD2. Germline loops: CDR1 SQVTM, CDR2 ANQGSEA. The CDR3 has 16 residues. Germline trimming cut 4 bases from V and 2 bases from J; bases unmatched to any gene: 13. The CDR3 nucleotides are TGCAGCGTTGGGTCGGCTAGCGGGCCGGAAACCTACGAGCAGTACTTC. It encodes CSVGSASGPETYEQYF.

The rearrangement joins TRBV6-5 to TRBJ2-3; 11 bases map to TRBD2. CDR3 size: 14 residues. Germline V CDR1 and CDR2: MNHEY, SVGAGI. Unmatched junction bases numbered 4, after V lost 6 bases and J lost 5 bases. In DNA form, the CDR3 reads TGTGCCAGCAGCCTCGGACTAGCGGGAGATACGCAGTATTTT. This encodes CASSLGLAGDTQYF.

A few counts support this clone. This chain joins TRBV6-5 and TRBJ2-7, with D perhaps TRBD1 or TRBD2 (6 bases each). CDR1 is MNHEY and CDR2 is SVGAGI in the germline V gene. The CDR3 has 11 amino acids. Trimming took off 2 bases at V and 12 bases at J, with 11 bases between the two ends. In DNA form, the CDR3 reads TGTGCCAGCAGTTACATGGGGGGCTCGTACTTC. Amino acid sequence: CASSYMGGSYF.

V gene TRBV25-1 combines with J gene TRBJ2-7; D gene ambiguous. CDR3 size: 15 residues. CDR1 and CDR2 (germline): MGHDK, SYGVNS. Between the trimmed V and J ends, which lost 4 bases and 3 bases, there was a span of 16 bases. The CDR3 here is CASSASVSNYYEQYF. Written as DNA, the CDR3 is TGTGCCAGCAGTGCCAGCGTAAGCAATTACTACGAGCAGTACTTC.

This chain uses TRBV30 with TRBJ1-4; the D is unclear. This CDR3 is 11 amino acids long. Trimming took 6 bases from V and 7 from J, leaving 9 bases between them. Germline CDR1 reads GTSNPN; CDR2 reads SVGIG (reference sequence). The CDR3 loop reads CACQAAEKLFF. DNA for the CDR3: TGTGCCTGCCAGGCAGCTGAAAAACTGTTTTTT. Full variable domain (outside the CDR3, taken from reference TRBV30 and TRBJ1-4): SQTIHQWPATLVQPVGSPLSLECTVEGTSNPNLYWYRQAAGRGLQLLFYSVGIGQISSEVPQNLSASRPQDRQFILSSKKLLLSDSGFYLCACQAAEKLFFGSGTQLSVL.

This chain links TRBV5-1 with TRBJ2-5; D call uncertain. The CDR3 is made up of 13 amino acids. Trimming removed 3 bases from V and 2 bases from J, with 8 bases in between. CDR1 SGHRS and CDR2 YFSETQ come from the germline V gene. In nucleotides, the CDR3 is TGCGCCAGCAGCTCCGACACACAAGAGACCCAGTACTTC. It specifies CASSSDTQETQYF. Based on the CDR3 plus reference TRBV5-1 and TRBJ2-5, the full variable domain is KAGVTQTPRYLIKTRGQQVTLSCSPISGHRSVSWYQQTPGQGLQFLFEYFSETQRNKGNFPGRFSGRQFSNSRSEMNVSTLELGDSALYLCASSSDTQETQYFGPGTRLLVL.

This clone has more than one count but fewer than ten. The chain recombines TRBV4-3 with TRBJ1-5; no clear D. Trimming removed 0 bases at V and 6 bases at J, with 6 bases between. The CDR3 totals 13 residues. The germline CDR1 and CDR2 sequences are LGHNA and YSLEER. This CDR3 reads CASSQDLVQPQHF. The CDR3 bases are TGCGCCAGCAGCCAAGATTTAGTTCAGCCCCAGCATTTT.

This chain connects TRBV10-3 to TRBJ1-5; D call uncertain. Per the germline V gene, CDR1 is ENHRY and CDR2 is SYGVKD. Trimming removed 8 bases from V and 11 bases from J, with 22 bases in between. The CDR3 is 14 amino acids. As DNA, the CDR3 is TGTGCCATCTCTCCCGGGCCCCCGCTTTGGTCCCAGCATTTT. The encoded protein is CAISPGPPLWSQHF.

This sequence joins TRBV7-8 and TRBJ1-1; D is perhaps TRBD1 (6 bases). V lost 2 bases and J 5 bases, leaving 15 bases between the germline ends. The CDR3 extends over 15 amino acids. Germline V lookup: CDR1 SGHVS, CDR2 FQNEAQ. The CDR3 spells CASSLLVQGQTEAFF. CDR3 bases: TGTGCCAGCAGCTTATTAGTACAGGGTCAGACTGAAGCTTTCTTT. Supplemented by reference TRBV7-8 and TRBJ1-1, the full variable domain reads GAGVSQSPRYKVAKRGQDVALRCDPISGHVSLFWYQQALGQGPEFLTYFQNEAQLDKSGLPSDRFFAERPEGSVSTLKIQRTQQEDSAVYLCASSLLVQGQTEAFFGQGTRLTVV.

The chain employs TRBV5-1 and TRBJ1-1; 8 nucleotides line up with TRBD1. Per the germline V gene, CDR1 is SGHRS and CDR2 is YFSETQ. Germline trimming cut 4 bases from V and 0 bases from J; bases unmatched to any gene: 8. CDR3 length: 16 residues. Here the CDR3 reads CASSIGTGYMNTEAFF. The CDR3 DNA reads TGCGCCAGCAGCATCGGGACAGGTTATATGAACACTGAAGCTTTCTTT. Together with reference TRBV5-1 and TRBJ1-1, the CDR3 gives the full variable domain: KAGVTQTPRYLIKTRGQQVTLSCSPISGHRSVSWYQQTPGQGLQFLFEYFSETQRNKGNFPGRFSGRQFSNSRSEMNVSTLELGDSALYLCASSIGTGYMNTEAFFGQGTRLTVV.

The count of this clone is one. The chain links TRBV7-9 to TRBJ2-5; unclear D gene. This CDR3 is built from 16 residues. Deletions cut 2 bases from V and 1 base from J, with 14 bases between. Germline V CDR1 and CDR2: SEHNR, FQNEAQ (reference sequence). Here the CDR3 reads CASSLSDWYGQETQYF. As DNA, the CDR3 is TGTGCCAGCAGCTTAAGTGACTGGTACGGCCAAGAGACCCAGTACTTC.

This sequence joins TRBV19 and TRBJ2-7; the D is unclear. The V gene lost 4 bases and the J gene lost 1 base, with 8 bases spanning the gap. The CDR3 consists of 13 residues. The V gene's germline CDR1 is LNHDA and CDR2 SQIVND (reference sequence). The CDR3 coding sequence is TGTGCCAGTAGTACGAGCTATTCCTACGAGCAGTACTTC. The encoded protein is CASSTSYSYEQYF.

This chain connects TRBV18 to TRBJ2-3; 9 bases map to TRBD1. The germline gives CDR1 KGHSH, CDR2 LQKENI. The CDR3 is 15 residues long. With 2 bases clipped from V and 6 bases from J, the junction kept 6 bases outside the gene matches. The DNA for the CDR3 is TGTGCCAGCTCACCAATGACAGGGGGAGGGGATACGCAGTATTTT. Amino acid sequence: CASSPMTGGGDTQYF.

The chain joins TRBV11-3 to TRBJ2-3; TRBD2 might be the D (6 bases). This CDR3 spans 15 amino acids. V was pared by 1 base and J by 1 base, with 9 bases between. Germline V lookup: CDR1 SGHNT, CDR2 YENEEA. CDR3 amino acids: CASSLAGARTDTQYF. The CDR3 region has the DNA TGTGCCAGCAGCTTAGCGGGAGCCCGCACAGATACGCAGTATTTT.

The DNA of the CDR3 is TGTGCCAGCAGCATCCGACTAGGGGATTTTGATACGCAGTATTTT. Its translation: CASSIRLGDFDTQYF. The chain recombines TRBV7-3 with TRBJ2-3; possibly TRBD2 for D (6 bases). From germline, CDR1 is SGHTA and CDR2 FQGTGA. This CDR3 is 15 amino acids long. With 5 bases removed from V and 6 bases from J, the gap between germline ends came to 18 bases.

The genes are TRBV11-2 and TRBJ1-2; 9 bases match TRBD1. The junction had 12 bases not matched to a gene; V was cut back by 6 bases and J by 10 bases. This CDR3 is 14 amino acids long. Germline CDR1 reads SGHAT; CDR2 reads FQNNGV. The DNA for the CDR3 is TGTGCCAGCAGGTCTATCCGGGACAGGGTTATCTACACCTTC. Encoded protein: CASRSIRDRVIYTF.

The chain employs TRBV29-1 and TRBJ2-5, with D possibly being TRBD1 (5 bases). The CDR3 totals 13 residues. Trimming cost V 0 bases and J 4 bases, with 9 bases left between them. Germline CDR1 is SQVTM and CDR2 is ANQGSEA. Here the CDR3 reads CSVEEWQGETQYF. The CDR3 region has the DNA TGCAGCGTTGAAGAATGGCAGGGAGAGACCCAGTACTTC.

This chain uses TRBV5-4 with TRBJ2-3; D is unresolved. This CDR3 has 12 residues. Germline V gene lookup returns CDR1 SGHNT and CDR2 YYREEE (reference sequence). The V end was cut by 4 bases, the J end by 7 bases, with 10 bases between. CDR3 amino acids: CASSADANTQYF. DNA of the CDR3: TGTGCCAGCAGCGCGGACGCGAATACGCAGTATTTT.

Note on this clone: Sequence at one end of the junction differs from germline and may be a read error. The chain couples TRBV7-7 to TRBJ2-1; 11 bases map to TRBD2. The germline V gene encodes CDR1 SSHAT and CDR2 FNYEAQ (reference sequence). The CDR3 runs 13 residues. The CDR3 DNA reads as TGTGCTAGCAGTAGCGGGAGGGGTAATGAGCAGTTCTTC. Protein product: CASSSGRGNEQFF. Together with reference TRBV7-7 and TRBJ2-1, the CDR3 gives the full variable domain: GAGVSQSPRYKVTKRGQDVTLRCDPISSHATLYWYQQALGQGPEFLTYFNYEAQPDKSGLPSDRFSAERPEGSISTLTIQRTEQRDSAMYRCASSSGRGNEQFFGPGTRLTVL.